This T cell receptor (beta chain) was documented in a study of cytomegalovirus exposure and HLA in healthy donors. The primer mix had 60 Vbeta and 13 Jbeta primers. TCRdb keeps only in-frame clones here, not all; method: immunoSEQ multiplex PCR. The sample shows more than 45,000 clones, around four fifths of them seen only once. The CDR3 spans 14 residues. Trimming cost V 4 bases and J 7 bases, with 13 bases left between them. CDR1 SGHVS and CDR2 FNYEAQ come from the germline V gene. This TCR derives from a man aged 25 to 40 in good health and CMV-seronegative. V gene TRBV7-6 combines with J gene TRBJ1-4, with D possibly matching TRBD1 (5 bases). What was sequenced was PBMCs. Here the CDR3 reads CASSSRQGSEKLFF. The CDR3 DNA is TGTGCCAGCAGCTCCCGGCAGGGAAGTGAAAAACTGTTTTTT.